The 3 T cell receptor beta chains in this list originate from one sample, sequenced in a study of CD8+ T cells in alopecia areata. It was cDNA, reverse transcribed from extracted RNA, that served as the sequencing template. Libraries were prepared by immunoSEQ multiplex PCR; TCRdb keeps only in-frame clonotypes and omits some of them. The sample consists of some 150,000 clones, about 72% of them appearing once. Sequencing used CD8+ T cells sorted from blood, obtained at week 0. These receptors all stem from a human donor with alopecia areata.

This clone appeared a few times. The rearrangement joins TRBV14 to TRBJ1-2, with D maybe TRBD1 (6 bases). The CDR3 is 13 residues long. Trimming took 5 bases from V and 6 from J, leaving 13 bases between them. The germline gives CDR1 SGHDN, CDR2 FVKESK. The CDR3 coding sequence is TGTGCCAGCAGCGCCGGGACAAAGGATGGCTACACCTTC. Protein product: CASSAGTKDGYTF.

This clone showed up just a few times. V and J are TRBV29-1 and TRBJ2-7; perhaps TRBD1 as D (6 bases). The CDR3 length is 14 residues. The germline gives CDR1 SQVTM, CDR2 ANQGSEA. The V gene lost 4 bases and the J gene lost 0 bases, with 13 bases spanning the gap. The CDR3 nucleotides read TGCAGCGTTGGGTCCCGGGACAACTCCTACGAGCAGTACTTC. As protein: CSVGSRDNSYEQYF.

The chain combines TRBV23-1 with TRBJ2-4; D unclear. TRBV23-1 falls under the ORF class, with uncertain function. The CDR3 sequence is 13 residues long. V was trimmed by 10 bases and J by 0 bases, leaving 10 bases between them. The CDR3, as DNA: TGCGCCAAAAGAAGGCTAGCCAAAAACATTCAGTACTTC. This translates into CAKRRLAKNIQYF.